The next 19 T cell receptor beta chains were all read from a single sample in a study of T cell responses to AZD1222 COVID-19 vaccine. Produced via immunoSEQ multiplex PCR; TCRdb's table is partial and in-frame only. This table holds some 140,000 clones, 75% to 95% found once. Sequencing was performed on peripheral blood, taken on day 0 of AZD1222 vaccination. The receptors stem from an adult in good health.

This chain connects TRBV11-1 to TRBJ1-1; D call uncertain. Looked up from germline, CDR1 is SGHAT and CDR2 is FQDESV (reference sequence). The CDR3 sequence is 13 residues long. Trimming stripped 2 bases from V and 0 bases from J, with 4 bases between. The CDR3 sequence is CASSLIMNTEAFF. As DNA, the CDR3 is TGTGCCAGCAGCTTAATTATGAACACTGAAGCTTTCTTT.

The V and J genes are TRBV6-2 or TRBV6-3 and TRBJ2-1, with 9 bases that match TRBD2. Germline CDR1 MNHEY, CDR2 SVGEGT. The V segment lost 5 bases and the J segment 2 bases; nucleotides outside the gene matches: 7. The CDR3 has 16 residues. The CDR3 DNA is TGTGCCAGCAGTAGGCGGGAGGGGAACACCTACAATGAGCAGTTCTTC. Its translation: CASSRREGNTYNEQFF.

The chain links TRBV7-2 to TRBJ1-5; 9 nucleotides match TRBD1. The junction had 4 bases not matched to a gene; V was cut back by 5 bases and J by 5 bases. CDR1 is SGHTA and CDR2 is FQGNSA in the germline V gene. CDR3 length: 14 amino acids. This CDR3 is CASSLRQGDQPQHF. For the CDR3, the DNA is TGTGCCAGCAGCCTCAGACAGGGGGATCAGCCCCAGCATTTT.

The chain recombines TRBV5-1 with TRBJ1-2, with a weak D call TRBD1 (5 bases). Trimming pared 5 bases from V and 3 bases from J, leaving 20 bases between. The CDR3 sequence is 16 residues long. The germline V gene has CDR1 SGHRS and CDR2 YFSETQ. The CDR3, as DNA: TGCGCCAGCAGGGAAGGGCCCAGGCAGGGTGACTATGGCTACACCTTC. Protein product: CASREGPRQGDYGYTF.

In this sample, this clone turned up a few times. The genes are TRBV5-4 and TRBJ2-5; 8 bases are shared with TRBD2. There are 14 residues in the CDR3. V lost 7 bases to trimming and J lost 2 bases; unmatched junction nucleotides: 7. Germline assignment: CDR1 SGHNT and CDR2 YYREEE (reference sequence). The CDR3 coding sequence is TGTGCCAGCGGCATAGCGGGGCGGCAAGAGACCCAGTACTTC. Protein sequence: CASGIAGRQETQYF.

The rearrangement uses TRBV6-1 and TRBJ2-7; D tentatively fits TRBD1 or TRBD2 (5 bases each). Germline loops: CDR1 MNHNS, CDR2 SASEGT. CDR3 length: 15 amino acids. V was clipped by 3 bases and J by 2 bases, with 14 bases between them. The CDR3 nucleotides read TGTGCCAGCAGTGATCGGGTCCGGGGCCCCTACGAGCAGTACTTC. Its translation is CASSDRVRGPYEQYF.

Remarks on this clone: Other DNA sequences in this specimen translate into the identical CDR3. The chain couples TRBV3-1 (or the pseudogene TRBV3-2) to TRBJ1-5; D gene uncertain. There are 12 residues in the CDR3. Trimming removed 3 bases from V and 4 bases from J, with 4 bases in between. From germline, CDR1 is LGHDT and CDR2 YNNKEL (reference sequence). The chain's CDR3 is CASSHRNQPQHF. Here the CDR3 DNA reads TGTGCCAGCAGCCACAGGAATCAGCCCCAGCATTTT.

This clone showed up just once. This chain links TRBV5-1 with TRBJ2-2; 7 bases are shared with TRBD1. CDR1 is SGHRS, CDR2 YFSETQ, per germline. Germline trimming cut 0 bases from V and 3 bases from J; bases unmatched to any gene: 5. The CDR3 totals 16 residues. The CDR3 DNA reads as TGCGCCAGCAGCTTGGTATCCGGGACAGACACCGGGGAGCTGTTTTTT. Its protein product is CASSLVSGTDTGELFF.

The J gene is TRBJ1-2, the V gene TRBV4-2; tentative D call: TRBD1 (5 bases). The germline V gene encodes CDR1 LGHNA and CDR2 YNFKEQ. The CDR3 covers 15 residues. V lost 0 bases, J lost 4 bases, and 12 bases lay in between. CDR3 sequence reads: CASSQDQGSVYGYTF. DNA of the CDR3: TGTGCCAGCAGCCAAGATCAGGGCAGTGTCTATGGCTACACCTTC.

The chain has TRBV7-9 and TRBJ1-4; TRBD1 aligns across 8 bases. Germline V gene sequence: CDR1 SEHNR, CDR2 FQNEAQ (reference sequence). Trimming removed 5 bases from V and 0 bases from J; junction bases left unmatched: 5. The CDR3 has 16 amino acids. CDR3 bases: TGTGCCAGCAGCGAGGGACAGGCTTCAACTAATGAAAAACTGTTTTTT. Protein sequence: CASSEGQASTNEKLFF.

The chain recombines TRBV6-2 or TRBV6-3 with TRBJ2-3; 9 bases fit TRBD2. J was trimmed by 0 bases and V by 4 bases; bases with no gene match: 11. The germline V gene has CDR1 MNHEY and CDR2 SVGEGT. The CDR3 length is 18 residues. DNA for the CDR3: TGTGCCAGCAGTTCACGAACGACTAGCGGCCTTAGCACAGATACGCAGTATTTT. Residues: CASSSRTTSGLSTDTQYF.

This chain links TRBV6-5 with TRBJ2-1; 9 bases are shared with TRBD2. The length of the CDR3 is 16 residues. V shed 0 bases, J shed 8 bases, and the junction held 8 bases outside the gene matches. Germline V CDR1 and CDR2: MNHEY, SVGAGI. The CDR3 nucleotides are TGTGCCAGCAGTTACTCGGCGGGGGGGCCGGTGGATGAGCAGTTCTTC. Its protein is CASSYSAGGPVDEQFF.

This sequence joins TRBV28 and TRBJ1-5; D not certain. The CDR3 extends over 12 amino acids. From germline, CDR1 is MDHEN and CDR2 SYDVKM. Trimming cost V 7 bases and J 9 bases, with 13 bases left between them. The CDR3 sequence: CASTPRYPPQHF. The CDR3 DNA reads TGTGCCAGCACCCCCCGATATCCGCCCCAGCATTTT.

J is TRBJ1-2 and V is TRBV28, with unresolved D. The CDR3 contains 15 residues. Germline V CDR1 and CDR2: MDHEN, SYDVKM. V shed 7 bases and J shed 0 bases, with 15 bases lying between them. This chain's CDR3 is CASTSRPDPNYGYTF. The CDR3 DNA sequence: TGTGCCAGCACCTCCCGCCCTGACCCTAACTATGGCTACACCTTC.

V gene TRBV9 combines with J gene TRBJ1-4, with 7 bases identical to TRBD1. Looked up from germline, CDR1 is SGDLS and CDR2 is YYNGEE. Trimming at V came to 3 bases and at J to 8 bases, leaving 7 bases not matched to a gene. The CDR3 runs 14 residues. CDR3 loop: CASSAQGVGEKLFF. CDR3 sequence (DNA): TGTGCCAGCAGCGCCCAGGGGGTAGGAGAAAAACTGTTTTTT.

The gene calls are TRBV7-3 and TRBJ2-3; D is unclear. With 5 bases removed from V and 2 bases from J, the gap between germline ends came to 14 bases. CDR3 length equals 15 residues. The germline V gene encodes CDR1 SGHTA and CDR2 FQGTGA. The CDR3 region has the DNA TGTGCCAGCAGCGCCTCTCTCGCGAACACAGATACGCAGTATTTT. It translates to CASSASLANTDTQYF.

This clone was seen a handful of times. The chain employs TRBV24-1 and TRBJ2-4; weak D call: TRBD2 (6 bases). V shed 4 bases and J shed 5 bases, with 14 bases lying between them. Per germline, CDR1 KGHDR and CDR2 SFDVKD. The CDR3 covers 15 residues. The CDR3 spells CATSELRDGQNIQYF. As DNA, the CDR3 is TGTGCCACCAGTGAGTTGCGGGACGGACAAAACATTCAGTACTTC.

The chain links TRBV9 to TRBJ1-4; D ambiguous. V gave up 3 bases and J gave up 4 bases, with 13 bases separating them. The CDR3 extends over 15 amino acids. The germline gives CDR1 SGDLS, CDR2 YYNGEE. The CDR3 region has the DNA TGTGCCAGCAGCGCCTCCGTGGCGAGTAATGAAAAACTGTTTTTT. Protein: CASSASVASNEKLFF.

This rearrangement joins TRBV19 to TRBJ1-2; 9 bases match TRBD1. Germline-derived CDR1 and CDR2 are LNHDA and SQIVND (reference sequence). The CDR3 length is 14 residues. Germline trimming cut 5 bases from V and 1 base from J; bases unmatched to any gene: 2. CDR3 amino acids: CASSYRGLNYGYTF. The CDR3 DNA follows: TGTGCCAGTAGTTACAGGGGGCTTAACTATGGCTACACCTTC. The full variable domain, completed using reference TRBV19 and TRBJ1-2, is DGGITQSPKYLFRKEGQNVTLSCEQNLNHDAMYWYRQDPGQGLRLIYYSQIVNDFQKGDIAEGYSVSREKKESFPLTVTSAQKNPTAFYLCASSYRGLNYGYTFGSGTRLTVV.